Below, 14 T cell receptor beta chains from the same sample are listed, as sequenced in a study of Ad26.COV2.S vaccination and SARS-CoV-2 variants. The protocol was immunoSEQ multiplex PCR, while the TCRdb copy is restricted to in-frame clones and leaves out a portion. The repertoire consists of a few hundred thousand clones, with 80% to 95% occurring once and the leading ten covering 10% to 15%. Treatment: around 19 received Ad26.COV2.S at low or high dose, single or two shots; about five received placebo; per-sample allocation not given. The samples date from day 63 after the first vaccine or placebo injection. This specimen was peripheral blood, taken in a trial of Ad26.COV2.S vaccine versus placebo. These receptors came from a person between 18 and 60 years old who received the Ad26.COV2.S COVID-19 vaccine or a placebo.

The J gene is TRBJ1-1, the V gene TRBV19; D is perhaps TRBD1 (6 bases). This CDR3 is 15 amino acids long. Germline lookup yields CDR1 LNHDA and CDR2 SQIVND (reference sequence). Trimming stripped 5 bases from V and 0 bases from J, with 13 bases between. CDR3 region: CASSPQGPMNTEAFF. The CDR3 coding sequence is TGTGCCAGTAGTCCACAGGGTCCAATGAACACTGAAGCTTTCTTT. Drawing the rest from reference TRBV19 and TRBJ1-1, the complete variable domain is DGGITQSPKYLFRKEGQNVTLSCEQNLNHDAMYWYRQDPGQGLRLIYYSQIVNDFQKGDIAEGYSVSREKKESFPLTVTSAQKNPTAFYLCASSPQGPMNTEAFFGQGTRLTVV.

V gene TRBV10-3 combines with J gene TRBJ2-3; 14 nucleotides agree with TRBD2. The CDR3 length is 15 residues. The V gene's germline CDR1 is ENHRY and CDR2 SYGVKD. The V gene end was trimmed by 6 bases and the J gene end by 4 bases; junction bases not matched to a gene: 3. The CDR3 sequence is CAIREGLAGADTQYF. DNA of the CDR3: TGTGCCATCAGAGAGGGACTAGCGGGAGCAGATACGCAGTATTTT.

The V call is TRBV6-6, the J call TRBJ2-3; weak D call: TRBD1 (5 bases). With 6 bases removed from V and 4 bases from J, the gap between germline ends came to 17 bases. This CDR3 is built from 15 residues. Germline V gives CDR1 MNHNY, CDR2 SVGAGI (reference sequence). CDR3 nucleotides: TGTGCCAGCAGAGTTACGATGCAGGGATCAGATACGCAGTATTTT. Translated: CASRVTMQGSDTQYF.

J is TRBJ2-2 and V is TRBV5-4; D gene unclear. The CDR3 totals 12 residues. The germline V gene encodes CDR1 SGHNT and CDR2 YYREEE (reference sequence). V was pared by 4 bases and J by 3 bases, with 4 bases between. CDR3 bases: TGTGCCAGCAGCGTGGACACCGGGGAGCTGTTTTTT. This encodes CASSVDTGELFF.

CDR3: CSASSGSYNEQFF. In DNA, the CDR3 is TGCAGTGCTAGTAGTGGATCCTACAATGAGCAGTTCTTC. V usage is TRBV20-1 and J usage is TRBJ2-1; D is uncertain. Trimming removed 3 bases from V and 1 base from J, with 7 bases in between. The length of the CDR3 is 13 residues. The germline gives CDR1 DFQATT, CDR2 SNEGSKA (reference sequence).

The rearrangement uses TRBV6-5 and TRBJ1-2; D is uncertain. The CDR3 has 12 amino acids. CDR1 and CDR2 from the germline V gene are MNHEY and SVGAGI. Trimming removed 5 bases from V and 8 bases from J, with 12 bases in between. The CDR3 bases are TGTGCCAGCAGTAAGTCCATGCGGGGCTACACCTTC. This codes for CASSKSMRGYTF.

The J gene is TRBJ2-3, the V gene TRBV5-1, with TRBD2 as a possible D gene (6 bases). V was trimmed by 4 bases and J by 2 bases, leaving 14 bases between them. CDR1 is SGHRS, CDR2 YFSETQ, per germline. CDR3 size: 15 residues. This CDR3 reads CASSDRSGVTDTQYF. CDR3 DNA: TGCGCCAGCAGCGACCGATCGGGAGTCACAGATACGCAGTATTTT. Combining the CDR3 with reference TRBV5-1 and TRBJ2-3 gives the whole variable domain KAGVTQTPRYLIKTRGQQVTLSCSPISGHRSVSWYQQTPGQGLQFLFEYFSETQRNKGNFPGRFSGRQFSNSRSEMNVSTLELGDSALYLCASSDRSGVTDTQYFGPGTRLTVL.

The chain uses TRBV4-1 and TRBJ1-4; the match to TRBD1 covers 8 bases. Germline CDR1 and CDR2: MGHRA and YSYEKL. CDR3 length: 20 residues. V shed 5 bases, J shed 5 bases, and the junction held 22 bases outside the gene matches. The CDR3 nucleotides are TGCGCCAGCAGCTCAACCGCCGAACTGTCTCAGGGGGCCTTGAATGAAAAACTGTTTTTT. Protein product: CASSSTAELSQGALNEKLFF.

The genes are TRBV6-2 or TRBV6-3 and TRBJ2-1; no definite D call. V was pared by 5 bases and J by 7 bases, with 9 bases between. The CDR3 totals 12 residues. Germline values: CDR1 MNHEY, CDR2 SVGEGT. For the CDR3, the DNA is TGTGCCAGCAGTCCAGTTGGGAATGAGCAGTTCTTC. Protein: CASSPVGNEQFF.

The chain links TRBV30 to TRBJ2-3; weak D call: TRBD1 (7 bases). Trimming stripped 0 bases from V and 4 bases from J, with 11 bases between. The CDR3 has 14 residues. From germline, CDR1 is GTSNPN and CDR2 SVGIG (reference sequence). CDR3 protein: CAWSVQGRPDTQYF. CDR3 sequence (DNA): TGTGCCTGGAGTGTACAGGGGAGGCCAGATACGCAGTATTTT.

V usage is TRBV6-5 and J usage is TRBJ2-7, with D maybe TRBD2 (6 bases). V was pared by 6 bases and J by 1 base, with 10 bases between. CDR3 length: 13 residues. Germline V gene data show CDR1 as MNHEY and CDR2 as SVGAGI. The CDR3 sequence is CASRTGTSYEQYF. DNA for the CDR3: TGTGCCAGCAGGACCGGGACTTCCTACGAGCAGTACTTC.

V usage is TRBV7-6 and J usage is TRBJ2-3, with D perhaps TRBD2 (5 bases). The CDR3 loop spans 13 amino acids. Trimming stripped 5 bases from V and 6 bases from J, with 12 bases between. The germline V gene encodes CDR1 SGHVS and CDR2 FNYEAQ. For the CDR3, the DNA is TGTGCCAGCAGCCAACTTCTAGCCGATACGCAGTATTTT. Translating gives CASSQLLADTQYF. The full variable domain, in which reference TRBV7-6 and TRBJ2-3 provide the parts outside the CDR3, is GAGVSQSPRYKVTKRGQDVALRCDPISGHVSLYWYRQALGQGPEFLTYFNYEAQQDKSGLPNDRFSAERPEGSISTLTIQRTEQRDSAMYRCASSQLLADTQYFGPGTRLTVL.

The chain is built from TRBV19 and TRBJ2-2; D not certain. CDR1 LNHDA and CDR2 SQIVND come from the germline V gene (reference sequence). CDR3 size: 12 residues. The V and J ends lost 5 bases and 3 bases respectively, with 4 bases between them. CDR3 protein: CASSSDTGELFF. CDR3 DNA: TGTGCCAGTAGTTCTGACACCGGGGAGCTGTTTTTT.

The chain carries TRBV5-1 and TRBJ1-6, with 9 nucleotides matching TRBD1. The CDR3 is 15 amino acids. CDR1 is SGHRS, CDR2 YFSETQ, per germline. The trim removed 3 bases at V and 9 bases at J, leaving 7 bases unmatched. The CDR3 is CASSSGQGNGSPLHF. CDR3 in DNA: TGCGCCAGCAGCTCTGGACAGGGGAATGGTTCACCCCTCCACTTT.